This is a list of T cell receptor beta chains from one sample in a study of vaccination effects on CD4 cells after COVID-19. These receptors have no identified antigens. TCRdb's copy holds only in-frame clones and misses some; the assay was immunoSEQ multiplex PCR. Of approximately 40,000 clones detected, 73% appear once; the ten largest clones hold roughly 33%. The source was CD4+ T cells from PBMCs cultured with a peptide pool, collected before COVID-19 vaccination. These receptor sequences come from a human donor who had a prior SARS-CoV-2 infection. Both conserved end residues are part of each CDR3. Fields, in order: V gene, CDR3 protein.

TRBV30,CAWSSGGTDTQYF
TRBV24-1,CATSDSQLDEQFF
TRBV7-9,CASSLGRTGARETQYF
TRBV5-1,CASSLSGPGTGELFF
TRBV6-5,CRRGTSDTGELFF
TRBV18,CASSPQVASGALF
TRBV29-1,CSVVQTITYNEQFF
TRBV6-5,CASSLAGANVLTF
TRBV9,CASSEGTSGGEPLQATQYF
TRBV5-1,CASSPGQPNTDTQYF
TRBV18,CASSPSRAGGTDTQYF
TRBV19,CASSKEGGDTQYF
TRBV5-4,CASGTETNYGYTF
TRBV7-2,CASTQWTSGRVSGELFF
TRBV18,CASSPAMDRTNYGYTF
TRBV12-5,CASGSGGSTDTQYF
TRBV2,CASAGQTNYGYTF
TRBV7-2,CASSSAVNTEAFF
TRBV6-5,CASNGQTNTGELFF
TRBV9,CASSGTSGTNLNEQFF
TRBV27,CASRTSGRGDPGELFF
TRBV19,CASSIGATGRGTEAFF
TRBV15,CATSRASINEQFF
TRBV9,CASSVGAGEADETQYF
TRBV5-1,CASSFVAGLGDTQYF
TRBV4-2,CASSQDQDSAEQYF
TRBV18,CASSTQGAATEAFF
TRBV11-3,CASSLNQETQYF
TRBV6-1,CASSEAGTYAEAFF
TRBV6-1,CASSEGRDRGALHF
TRBV5-5,CASSKGPSGNSPLHF